This TCR beta chain originates from a study of read filtering for tumor transcriptome and immune sequencing. In this sample, this clonotype turned up many times. V shed 2 bases, J shed 11 bases, and the junction held 11 bases outside the gene matches. The CDR3 is 16 amino acids. Germline CDR1 SGHAT, CDR2 FQNNGV. From about 0.4 ug of RNA, a library with molecular barcoded alpha/delta and beta/gamma adaptors was made. TCRdb re-derived calls from the reads in MiXCR, one entry per CDR3 protein. The repertoire holds over 35,000 distinct CDR3 sequences, with over 9.5% as singletons. This TCR derives from a donor aged 40 or over with multiple myeloma. The sample was a population of CD138-negative cells sorted from bone marrow. This chain links TRBV11-2 with TRBJ2-1; 11 bases match TRBD2. CDR3 nucleotide sequence: TGTGCCAGCAGCTTACGTCGGGCTAGCGGGGGGACGAAGCAGTTCTTC. It yields the protein CASSLRRASGGTKQFF.